This passage covers 17 T cell receptor beta chains from one sample sequenced in a study of T-cell memory formation after mild COVID-19. TCRdb reprocessed the 5' RACE reads via MiXCR and lists one record per CDR3 protein. Among under 600,000 distinct CDR3 sequences listed, about 20% were seen once. The sequenced sample was PBMCs or a T cell subset sorted from them (not recorded which). The source of these receptors is an adult woman who had mild COVID-19 (a few samples of this study predate the infection). Cell type and time point are not known.

The CDR3 nucleotides read TGTGCCACCACTCTACGGACAGCCCTCACTGAAGCTTTCTTT. As protein: CATTLRTALTEAFF. This sequence joins TRBV24-1 and TRBJ1-1; tentatively, D is TRBD1 (6 bases). CDR3 size: 14 residues. CDR1 and CDR2 (germline): KGHDR, SFDVKD. Trimming removed 8 bases at V and 4 bases at J, with 16 bases between.

This clonotype has a handful of counts. The chain joins TRBV6-2 or TRBV6-3 to TRBJ2-2, with 11 bases lining up with TRBD2. V was pared by 9 bases and J by 7 bases, with 7 bases of the junction left unmatched. The CDR3 consists of 14 residues. Germline CDR1 and CDR2: MNHEY and SVGEGT. This chain's CDR3 is CASRLAGLIGELFF. In nucleotides, the CDR3 is TGTGCCAGTAGACTAGCGGGGTTGATCGGGGAGCTGTTTTTT.

The V and J genes are TRBV7-3 and TRBJ2-1, with D possibly matching TRBD2 (6 bases). CDR3 size: 16 residues. Germline V lookup: CDR1 SGHTA, CDR2 FQGTGA. V gave up 1 base and J gave up 0 bases, with 10 bases separating them. CDR3 DNA sequence: TGTGCCAGCAGCTTAAGTAGCGGCTACTCCTACAATGAGCAGTTCTTC. Its protein product is CASSLSSGYSYNEQFF.

The chain employs TRBV6-2 or TRBV6-3 and TRBJ2-5; perhaps TRBD1 as D (6 bases). The CDR3 sequence is 14 residues long. From germline, CDR1 is MNHEY and CDR2 SVGEGT. The ends were cut back, 6 bases at V and 4 bases at J, with 15 bases in the middle. The CDR3 bases are TGTGCCAGCAGCAGGGGCAGGGATGTAGAGACCCAGTACTTC. It codes for CASSRGRDVETQYF.

The CDR3 is CASSKALAEDSYNEQFF. The CDR3 region has the DNA TGTGCCAGCAGCAAAGCGCTCGCTGAAGACTCCTACAATGAGCAGTTCTTC. The chain is built from TRBV21-1 and TRBJ2-1. TRBV21-1 is noted as a pseudogene. The CDR3 is made up of 17 amino acids.

The table lists this clonotype with a few counts. DNA for the CDR3: TGTGCCAGCTCTCGGGGGAACTCGAACACCGGGGAGCTGTTTTTT. This encodes CASSRGNSNTGELFF. This chain joins TRBV7-3 and TRBJ2-2; TRBD2 is a possible D gene (6 bases). Trimming stripped 8 bases from V and 0 bases from J, with 13 bases between. Germline CDR1 is SGHTA and CDR2 is FQGTGA. CDR3 length: 15 amino acids.

To note about this clonotype: This sequence may be a read error, since a much larger clone differs from it by one base. CDR3 DNA: TGTGCCACCACCGGCTTTGAGGCCGGGGAGCTGTTTTTT. It translates to CATTGFEAGELFF. This chain connects TRBV24-1 to TRBJ2-2, with D unresolved. Germline CDR1 is KGHDR and CDR2 is SFDVKD. The CDR3 extends over 13 amino acids. Trimming pared 8 bases from V and 6 bases from J, leaving 12 bases between.

This clonotype was detected a few times. The J gene is TRBJ2-2, the V gene TRBV27; D call uncertain. The CDR3 runs 13 residues. V was pared by 6 bases and J by 4 bases, with 9 bases between. Germline V gene lookup returns CDR1 MNHEY and CDR2 SMNVEV (reference sequence). As DNA, the CDR3 is TGTGCCAGCAGCCAGTATGGCACCGGGGAGCTGTTTTTT. Residues: CASSQYGTGELFF.

There are a few counts of this clonotype. The chain has TRBV24-1 and TRBJ2-1, with D possibly being TRBD1 (7 bases). The length of the CDR3 is 15 residues. CDR1 and CDR2 (germline): KGHDR, SFDVKD. V lost 3 bases and J lost 8, with 16 bases in between. The CDR3 DNA is TGTGCCACCAGTGATCCTGGAGGGACAGTCGATGAGCAGTTCTTC. Translated, it gives CATSDPGGTVDEQFF.

The chain uses TRBV20-1 and TRBJ2-7; 11 bases map to TRBD2. The CDR3 covers 13 residues. V lost 6 bases and J lost 3; bases outside the gene matches: 4. Germline loops: CDR1 DFQATT, CDR2 SNEGSKA (reference sequence). CDR3 DNA sequence: TGCAGTGCCCCCGGGACTAGCGGCTACGAGCAGTACTTC. This gives the protein CSAPGTSGYEQYF.

The chain joins TRBV12-3 or TRBV12-4 to TRBJ2-7; D remains ambiguous. This CDR3 has 14 residues. Trimming removed 4 bases from V and 7 bases from J, with 17 bases in between. CDR3 nucleotide sequence: TGTGCCAGCAGTTCACCGGGCACACCTTGGGAGCAGTACTTC. It is translated as CASSSPGTPWEQYF.

The V gene is TRBV7-3, the J gene TRBJ1-1; 7 positions agree with TRBD1. The CDR3 sequence is 16 residues long. The junction had 6 bases not matched to a gene; V was cut back by 1 base and J by 1 base. CDR1 and CDR2 from the germline V gene are SGHTA and FQGTGA. The CDR3, as DNA: TGTGCCAGCAGCTTAAGCGGGACAGTGAGGAACACTGAAGCTTTCTTT. This encodes CASSLSGTVRNTEAFF. The complete variable domain, with remaining parts taken from reference TRBV7-3 and TRBJ1-1, reads GAGVSQTPSNKVTEKGKYVELRCDPISGHTALYWYRQSLGQGPEFLIYFQGTGAADDSGLPNDRFFAVRPEGSVSTLKIQRTERGDSAVYLCASSLSGTVRNTEAFFGQGTRLTVV.

The V gene is TRBV5-1, the J gene TRBJ1-1; possible D gene TRBD1, 5 bases. CDR1 SGHRS and CDR2 YFSETQ come from the germline V gene. CDR3 length equals 15 residues. The V end was cut by 4 bases, the J end by 8 bases, with 21 bases between. The CDR3 protein is CASSPEGRAATEAFF. Written as DNA, the CDR3 is TGCGCCAGCAGCCCGGAGGGGAGGGCAGCGACCGAAGCTTTCTTT.

The chain combines TRBV5-1 with TRBJ2-3, with 10 bases identical to TRBD2. Germline V gene data show CDR1 as SGHRS and CDR2 as YFSETQ. The CDR3 is made up of 19 amino acids. The trim removed 5 bases at V and 1 base at J, leaving 16 bases unmatched. Here the CDR3 DNA reads TGCGCCAGCAGGGGGATAGCGGGGGGCCAAAATATCCGCACAGATACGCAGTATTTT. This gives the protein CASRGIAGGQNIRTDTQYF.

This clonotype was detected a few times. V usage is TRBV12-3 or TRBV12-4 and J usage is TRBJ2-1; 9 bases line up with TRBD2. This CDR3 is 16 amino acids long. The trim removed 6 bases at V and 2 bases at J, leaving 8 bases unmatched. In DNA form, the CDR3 reads TGTGCCAGCAGGTTGGATAGCGGGGGCGCCTACAATGAGCAGTTCTTC. Translated: CASRLDSGGAYNEQFF.

Only a few counts were recorded for this clonotype. The rearrangement links TRBV6-5 to TRBJ2-7, with D maybe TRBD1 (5 bases). Germline loops: CDR1 MNHEY, CDR2 SVGAGI. This CDR3 is built from 14 residues. Trimming left V 3 bases short and J 0 bases short, with 9 bases between. Written as DNA, the CDR3 is TGTGCCAGCAGTTATACCCAGGGCTCCTACGAGCAGTACTTC. Its translation is CASSYTQGSYEQYF.

In its sample, this clonotype was seen a few times. The chain is built from TRBV12-3 or TRBV12-4 and TRBJ2-6, with 9 bases lining up with TRBD1. The V gene end was trimmed by 5 bases and the J gene end by 0 bases; junction bases not matched to a gene: 5. The CDR3 runs 17 residues. The CDR3 loop is CASSPGTGSSGANVLTF. In nucleotides, the CDR3 is TGTGCCAGCAGTCCCGGGACAGGGTCCTCTGGGGCCAACGTCCTGACTTTC.